This T cell receptor beta chain was found in a study of CD8+CD57+ T cells in acquired aplastic anemia. Study summary: The DNA of sorted CD4+ and CD8+ cells averaged roughly 3.2 ug.

About this clonotype itself: The antigen is undetermined. Since the CDR3 does not end with the conserved phenylalanine or tryptophan, this likely comes from a read error.

It was patients with CD8+CD57+ cell expansion by flow cytometry who were chosen for sequencing. Every patient had severe acquired aplastic anemia. Patient blood was sampled before any therapy had been received. Both TCR beta VDJ combination and CDR3 sequence profiling were carried out. Genomic DNA was the template for this profiling. TCRdb passed the reads through MiXCR, listing each CDR3 protein once. Of about 180,000 distinct CDR3 sequences listed, less than 60% are singletons. V was shortened by 2 bases and J by 6 bases, with 10 bases between the two germline ends. Germline assignment: CDR1 MNHEY and CDR2 SMNVEV (reference sequence). This CDR3 is 13 amino acids long. Study-wide points: Patients and controls had in common 25 to 35 CD8+ CDR3 sequences.

This TCR derives from a human donor with aplastic anemia. The sample was sorted CD4+, CD8+, or CD8+CD57+ T cells (not recorded which) from PBMCs. The chain combines TRBV27 with TRBJ1-1; D unclear. CDR3 in amino acids: CASSLQSVSEAFL. For the CDR3, the DNA is TGTGCCAGCAGTTTACAGTCGGTATCTGAAGCTTTCCTT.